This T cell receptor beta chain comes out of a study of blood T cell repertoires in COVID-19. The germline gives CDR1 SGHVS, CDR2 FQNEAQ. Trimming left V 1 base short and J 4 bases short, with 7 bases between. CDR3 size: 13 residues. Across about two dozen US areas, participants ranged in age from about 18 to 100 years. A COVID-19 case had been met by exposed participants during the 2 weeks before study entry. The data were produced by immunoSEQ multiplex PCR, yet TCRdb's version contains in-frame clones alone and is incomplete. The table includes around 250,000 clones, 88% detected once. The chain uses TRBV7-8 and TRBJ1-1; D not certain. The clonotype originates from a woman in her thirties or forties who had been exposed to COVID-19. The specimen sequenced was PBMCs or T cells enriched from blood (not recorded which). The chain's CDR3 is CASSLDFGTEAFF. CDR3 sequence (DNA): TGTGCCAGCAGCTTAGACTTTGGCACTGAAGCTTTCTTT.